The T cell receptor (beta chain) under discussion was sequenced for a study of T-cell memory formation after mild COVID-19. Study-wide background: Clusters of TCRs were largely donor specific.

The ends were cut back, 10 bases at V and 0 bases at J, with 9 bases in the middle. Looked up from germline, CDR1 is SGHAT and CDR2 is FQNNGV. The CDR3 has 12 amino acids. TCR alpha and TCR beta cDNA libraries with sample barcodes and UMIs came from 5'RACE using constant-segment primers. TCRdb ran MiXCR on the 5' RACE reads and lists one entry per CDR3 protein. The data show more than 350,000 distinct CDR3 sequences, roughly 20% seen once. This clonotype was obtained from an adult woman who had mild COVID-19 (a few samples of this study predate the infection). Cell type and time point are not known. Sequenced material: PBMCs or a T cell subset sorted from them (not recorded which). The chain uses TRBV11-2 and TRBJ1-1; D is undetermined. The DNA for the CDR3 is TGTGCCACCGGAACTATGAACACTGAAGCTTTCTTT. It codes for CATGTMNTEAFF.